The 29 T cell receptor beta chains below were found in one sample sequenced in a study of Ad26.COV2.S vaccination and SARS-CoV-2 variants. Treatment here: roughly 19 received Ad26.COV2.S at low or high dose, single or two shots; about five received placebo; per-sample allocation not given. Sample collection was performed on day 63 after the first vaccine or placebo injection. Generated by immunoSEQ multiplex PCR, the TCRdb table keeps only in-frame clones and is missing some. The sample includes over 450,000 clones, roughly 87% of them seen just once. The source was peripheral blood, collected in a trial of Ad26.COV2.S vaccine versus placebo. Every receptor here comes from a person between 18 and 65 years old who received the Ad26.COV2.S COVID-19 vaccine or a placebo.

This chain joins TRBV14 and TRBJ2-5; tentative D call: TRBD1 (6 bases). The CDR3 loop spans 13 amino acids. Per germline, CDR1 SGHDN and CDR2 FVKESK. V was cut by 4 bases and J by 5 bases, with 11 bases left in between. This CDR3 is CASSRTGWETQYF. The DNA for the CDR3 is TGTGCCAGCAGCCGCACAGGGTGGGAGACCCAGTACTTC.

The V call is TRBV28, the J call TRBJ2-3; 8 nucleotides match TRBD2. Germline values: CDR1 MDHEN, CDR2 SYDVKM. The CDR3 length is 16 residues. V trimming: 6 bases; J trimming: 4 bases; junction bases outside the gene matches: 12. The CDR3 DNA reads TGTGCCAGCAGCGGAAGGGGCGGGGGGATCGCAGATACGCAGTATTTT. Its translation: CASSGRGGGIADTQYF.

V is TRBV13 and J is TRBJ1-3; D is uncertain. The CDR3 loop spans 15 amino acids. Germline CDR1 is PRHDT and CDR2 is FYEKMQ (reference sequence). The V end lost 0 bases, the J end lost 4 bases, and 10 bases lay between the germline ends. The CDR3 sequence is CASSLGKGWGNTIYF. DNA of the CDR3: TGTGCCAGCAGCTTAGGCAAAGGGTGGGGAAACACCATATATTTT. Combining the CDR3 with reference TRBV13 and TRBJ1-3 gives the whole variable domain AAGVIQSPRHLIKEKRETATLKCYPIPRHDTVYWYQQGPGQDPQFLISFYEKMQSDKGSIPDRFSAQQFSDYHSELNMSSLELGDSALYFCASSLGKGWGNTIYFGEGSWLTVV.

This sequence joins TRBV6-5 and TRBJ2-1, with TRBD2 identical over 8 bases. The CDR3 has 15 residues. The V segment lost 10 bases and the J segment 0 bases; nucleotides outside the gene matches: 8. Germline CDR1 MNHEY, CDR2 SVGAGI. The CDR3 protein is CATQRGPSSYNEQFF. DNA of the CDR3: TGTGCCACCCAGCGGGGGCCAAGCTCCTACAATGAGCAGTTCTTC.

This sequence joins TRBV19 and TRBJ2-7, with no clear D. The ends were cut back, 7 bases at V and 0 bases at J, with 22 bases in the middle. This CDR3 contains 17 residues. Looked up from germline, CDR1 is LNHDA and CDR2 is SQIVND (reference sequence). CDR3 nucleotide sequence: TGTGCCAGTAACGGATGGACCAAAAATAGGAGCTCCTACGAGCAGTACTTC. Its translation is CASNGWTKNRSSYEQYF.

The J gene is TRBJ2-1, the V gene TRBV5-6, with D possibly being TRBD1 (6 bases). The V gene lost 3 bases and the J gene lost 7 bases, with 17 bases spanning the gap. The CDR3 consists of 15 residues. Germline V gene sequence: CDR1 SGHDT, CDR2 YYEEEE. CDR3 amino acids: CASSYTGSWGNEQFF. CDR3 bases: TGTGCCAGCAGCTATACAGGGTCCTGGGGTAATGAGCAGTTCTTC.

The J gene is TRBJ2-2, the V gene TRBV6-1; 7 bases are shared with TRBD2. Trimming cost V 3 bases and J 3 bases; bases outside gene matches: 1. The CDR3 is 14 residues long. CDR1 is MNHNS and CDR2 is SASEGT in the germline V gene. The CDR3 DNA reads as TGTGCCAGCAGTGATGGGGGGGACACCGGGGAGCTGTTTTTT. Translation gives CASSDGGDTGELFF.

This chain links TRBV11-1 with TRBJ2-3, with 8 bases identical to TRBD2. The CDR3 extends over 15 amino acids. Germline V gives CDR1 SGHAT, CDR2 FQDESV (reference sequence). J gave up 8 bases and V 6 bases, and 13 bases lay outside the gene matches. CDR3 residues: CASRTDLGTSRTQYF. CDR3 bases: TGTGCCAGCAGGACCGATCTCGGGACTAGTCGTACGCAGTATTTT.

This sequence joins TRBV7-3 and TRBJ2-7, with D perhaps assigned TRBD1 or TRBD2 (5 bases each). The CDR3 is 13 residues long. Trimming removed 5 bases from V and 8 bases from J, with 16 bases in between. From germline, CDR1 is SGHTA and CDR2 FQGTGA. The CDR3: CASSPWDGSKQYF. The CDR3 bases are TGTGCCAGCAGCCCCTGGGACGGCTCCAAGCAGTACTTC.

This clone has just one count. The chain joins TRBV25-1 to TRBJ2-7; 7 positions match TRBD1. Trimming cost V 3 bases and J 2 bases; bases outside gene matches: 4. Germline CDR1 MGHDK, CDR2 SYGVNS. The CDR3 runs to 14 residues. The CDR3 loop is CASSDSGQTYEQYF. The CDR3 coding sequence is TGTGCCAGCAGTGATTCGGGACAGACCTACGAGCAGTACTTC.

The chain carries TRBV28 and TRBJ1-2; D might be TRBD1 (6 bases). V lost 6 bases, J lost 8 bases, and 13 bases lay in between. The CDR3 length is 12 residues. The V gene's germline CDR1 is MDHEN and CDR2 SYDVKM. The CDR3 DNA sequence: TGTGCCAGCAGCAACAGGGTGGTGGGCTACACCTTC. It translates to CASSNRVVGYTF.

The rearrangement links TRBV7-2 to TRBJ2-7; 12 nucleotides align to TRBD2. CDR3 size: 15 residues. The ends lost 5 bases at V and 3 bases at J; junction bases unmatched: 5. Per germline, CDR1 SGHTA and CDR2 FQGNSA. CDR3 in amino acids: CASSRRLAGDYEQYF. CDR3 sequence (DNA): TGTGCCAGCAGCAGACGACTAGCGGGAGACTACGAGCAGTACTTC. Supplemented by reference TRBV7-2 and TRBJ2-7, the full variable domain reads GAGVSQSPSNKVTEKGKDVELRCDPISGHTALYWYRQSLGQGLEFLIYFQGNSAPDKSGLPSDRFSAERTGGSVSTLTIQRTQQEDSAVYLCASSRRLAGDYEQYFGPGTRLTVT.

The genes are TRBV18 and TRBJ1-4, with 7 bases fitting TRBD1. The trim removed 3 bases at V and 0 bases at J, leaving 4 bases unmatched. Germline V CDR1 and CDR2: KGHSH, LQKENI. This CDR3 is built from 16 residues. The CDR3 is CASSPFDRATNEKLFF. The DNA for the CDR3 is TGTGCCAGCTCACCTTTTGACAGGGCAACTAATGAAAAACTGTTTTTT.

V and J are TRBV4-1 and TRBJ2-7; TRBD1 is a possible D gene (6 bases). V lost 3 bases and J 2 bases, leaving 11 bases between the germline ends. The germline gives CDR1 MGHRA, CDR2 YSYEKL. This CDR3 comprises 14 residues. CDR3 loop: CASSQSQGPYEQYF. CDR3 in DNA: TGCGCCAGCAGCCAGAGTCAGGGGCCCTACGAGCAGTACTTC.

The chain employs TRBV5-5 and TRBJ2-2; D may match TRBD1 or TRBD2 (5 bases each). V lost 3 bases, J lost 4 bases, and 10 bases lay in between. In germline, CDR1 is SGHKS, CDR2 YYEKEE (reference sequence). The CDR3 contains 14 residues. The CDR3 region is CASSWGIGTGELFF. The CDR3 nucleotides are TGTGCCAGCAGCTGGGGGATAGGCACCGGGGAGCTGTTTTTT.

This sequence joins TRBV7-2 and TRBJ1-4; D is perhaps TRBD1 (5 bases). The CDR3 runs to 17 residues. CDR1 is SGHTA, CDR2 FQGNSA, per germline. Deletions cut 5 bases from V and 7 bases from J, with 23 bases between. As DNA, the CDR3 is TGTGCCAGCAGCCCATGGCAGGGTCACGGTGTCGGTGAAAAACTGTTTTTT. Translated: CASSPWQGHGVGEKLFF.

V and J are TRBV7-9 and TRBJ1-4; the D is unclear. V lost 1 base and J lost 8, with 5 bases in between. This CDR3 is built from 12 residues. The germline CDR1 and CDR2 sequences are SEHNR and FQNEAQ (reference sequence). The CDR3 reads CASSLVDEKLFF. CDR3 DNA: TGTGCCAGCAGCTTAGTAGACGAAAAACTGTTTTTT.

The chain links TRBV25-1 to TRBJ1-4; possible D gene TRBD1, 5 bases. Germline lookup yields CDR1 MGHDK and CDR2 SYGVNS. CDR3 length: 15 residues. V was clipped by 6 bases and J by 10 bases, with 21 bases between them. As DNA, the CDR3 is TGTGCCAGCAGCCAACGGGGAGAGGGGTTAGGAAAACTGTTTTTT. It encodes CASSQRGEGLGKLFF.

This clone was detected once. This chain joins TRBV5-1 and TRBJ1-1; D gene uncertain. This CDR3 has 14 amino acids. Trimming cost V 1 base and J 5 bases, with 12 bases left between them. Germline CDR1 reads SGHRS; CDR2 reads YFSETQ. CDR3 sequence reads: CASSLNGRETEAFF. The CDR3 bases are TGCGCCAGCAGCTTGAACGGAAGGGAGACTGAAGCTTTCTTT.

The CDR3 region has the DNA TGTGCCAGCAGCCCCAGGTTTTATAGGAACACCGGGGAGCTGTTTTTT. This sequence encodes CASSPRFYRNTGELFF. V and J are TRBV27 and TRBJ2-2; D remains ambiguous. Trimming left V 6 bases short and J 1 base short, with 15 bases between. This CDR3 has 16 amino acids. CDR1 is MNHEY and CDR2 is SMNVEV in the germline V gene (reference sequence).

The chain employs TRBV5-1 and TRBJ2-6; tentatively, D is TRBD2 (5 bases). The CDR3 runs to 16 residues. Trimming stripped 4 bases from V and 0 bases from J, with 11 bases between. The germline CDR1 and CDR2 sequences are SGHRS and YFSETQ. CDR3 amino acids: CASSPRVGSGANVLTF. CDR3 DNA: TGCGCCAGCAGCCCGAGGGTGGGCTCTGGGGCCAACGTCCTGACTTTC.

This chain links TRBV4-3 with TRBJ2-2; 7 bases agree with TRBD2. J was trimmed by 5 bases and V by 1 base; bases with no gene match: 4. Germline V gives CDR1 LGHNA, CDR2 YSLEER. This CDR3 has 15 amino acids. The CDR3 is CASSQGGGRTGELFF. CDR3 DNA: TGCGCCAGCAGCCAAGGGGGGGGTCGAACCGGGGAGCTGTTTTTT.

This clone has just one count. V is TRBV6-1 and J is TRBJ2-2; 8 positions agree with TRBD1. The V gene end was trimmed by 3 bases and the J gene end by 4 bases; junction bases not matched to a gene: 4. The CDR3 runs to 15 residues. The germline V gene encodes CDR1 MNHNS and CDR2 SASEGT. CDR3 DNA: TGTGCCAGCAGTGATCGACAGGGGAGCACCGGGGAGCTGTTTTTT. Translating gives CASSDRQGSTGELFF.

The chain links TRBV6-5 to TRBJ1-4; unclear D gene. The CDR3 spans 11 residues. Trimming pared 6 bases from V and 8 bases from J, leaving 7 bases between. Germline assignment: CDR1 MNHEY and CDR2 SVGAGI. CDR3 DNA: TGTGCCAGCAGAGGACCGGAAAAACTGTTTTTT. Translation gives CASRGPEKLFF.

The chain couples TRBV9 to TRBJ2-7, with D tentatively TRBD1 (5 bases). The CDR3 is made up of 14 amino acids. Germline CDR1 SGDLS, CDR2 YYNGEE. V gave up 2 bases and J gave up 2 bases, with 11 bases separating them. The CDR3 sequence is CASSVGQLTYEQYF. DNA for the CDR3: TGTGCCAGCAGCGTGGGGCAGCTAACCTACGAGCAGTACTTC.

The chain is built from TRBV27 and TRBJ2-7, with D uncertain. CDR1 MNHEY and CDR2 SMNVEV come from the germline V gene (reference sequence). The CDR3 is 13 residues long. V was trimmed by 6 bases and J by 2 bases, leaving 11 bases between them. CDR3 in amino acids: CASRDSDTYEQYF. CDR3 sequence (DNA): TGTGCCAGCAGAGATTCAGACACCTACGAGCAGTACTTC.

CDR3 nucleotides: TGTGCCAGCAGCATACAGGGTATCCTCGGCACTGAAGCTTTCTTT. As protein: CASSIQGILGTEAFF. The chain carries TRBV5-4 and TRBJ1-1; the D gene is possibly TRBD1 (6 bases). The CDR3 runs to 15 residues. V was shortened by 4 bases and J by 4 bases, with 17 bases between the two germline ends. From germline, CDR1 is SGHNT and CDR2 YYREEE (reference sequence).

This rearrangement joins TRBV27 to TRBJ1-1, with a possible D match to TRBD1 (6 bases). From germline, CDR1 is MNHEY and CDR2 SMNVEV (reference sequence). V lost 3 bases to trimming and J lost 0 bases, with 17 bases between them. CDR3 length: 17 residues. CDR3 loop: CASSFWGVGGLNTEAFF. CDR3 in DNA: TGTGCCAGCAGTTTTTGGGGGGTAGGGGGTCTGAACACTGAAGCTTTCTTT.

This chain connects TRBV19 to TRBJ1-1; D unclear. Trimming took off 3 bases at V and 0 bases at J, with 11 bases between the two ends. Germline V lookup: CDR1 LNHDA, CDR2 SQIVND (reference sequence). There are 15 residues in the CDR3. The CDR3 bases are TGTGCCAGTAGTATGGGTAGTCGATTGAACACTGAAGCTTTCTTT. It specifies CASSMGSRLNTEAFF. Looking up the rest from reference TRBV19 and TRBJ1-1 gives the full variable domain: DGGITQSPKYLFRKEGQNVTLSCEQNLNHDAMYWYRQDPGQGLRLIYYSQIVNDFQKGDIAEGYSVSREKKESFPLTVTSAQKNPTAFYLCASSMGSRLNTEAFFGQGTRLTVV.